These 7 T cell receptor beta chains were sequenced from one sample in a study of cytomegalovirus exposure and HLA in healthy donors. 13 Jbeta primers and 60 Vbeta primers were used for the PCR. The repertoire was sequenced with immunoSEQ multiplex PCR; TCRdb's copy has only in-frame clones and lacks some. Of under 300,000 clones in the sample, roughly 89% were seen once. Input material: PBMCs. The receptors derive from a middle-aged man in good health and CMV-seropositive.

The V call is TRBV10-3, the J call TRBJ2-7; TRBD1 matches at 10 bases. Germline CDR1 is ENHRY and CDR2 is SYGVKD. This CDR3 spans 15 amino acids. Trimming removed 3 bases from V and 2 bases from J; junction bases left unmatched: 4. CDR3 region: CAISEGTGDPYEQYF. CDR3 nucleotide sequence: TGTGCCATCAGTGAAGGGACAGGGGACCCCTACGAGCAGTACTTC.

The chain couples TRBV13 to TRBJ2-7, with a tentative D call TRBD1 (5 bases). V lost 5 bases, J lost 2 bases, and 13 bases lay in between. This CDR3 region has 14 residues. Per germline, CDR1 PRHDT and CDR2 FYEKMQ (reference sequence). This CDR3 reads CASSPPTATYEQYF. DNA for the CDR3: TGTGCCAGCAGCCCTCCGACAGCGACCTACGAGCAGTACTTC.

The genes are TRBV9 and TRBJ2-7, with 14 bases lining up with TRBD2. The length of the CDR3 is 17 residues. The V gene's germline CDR1 is SGDLS and CDR2 YYNGEE. J was trimmed by 1 base and V by 3 bases; bases with no gene match: 6. In DNA, the CDR3 is TGTGCCAGCAGCGAGGGACTAGCGGGAGTCTCATCCTACGAGCAGTACTTC. This sequence encodes CASSEGLAGVSSYEQYF.

The chain recombines TRBV19 with TRBJ2-1, with TRBD2 matching 10 bases. The CDR3 consists of 18 residues. The germline V gene encodes CDR1 LNHDA and CDR2 SQIVND (reference sequence). V was clipped by 0 bases and J by 4 bases; unmatched bases: 9. The CDR3 region is CASSIEGRLAGVYNEQFF. CDR3 nucleotide sequence: TGTGCCAGTAGTATAGAGGGGCGGCTAGCGGGAGTGTACAATGAGCAGTTCTTC.

The chain is built from TRBV7-2 and TRBJ2-1, with a weak D call TRBD2 (6 bases). Trimming removed 3 bases at V and 6 bases at J, with 12 bases between. The CDR3 is made up of 14 amino acids. CDR1 SGHTA and CDR2 FQGNSA come from the germline V gene. CDR3 DNA: TGTGCCAGCAGCTTTTATCGAGCGGGCAATGAGCAGTTCTTC. Encoded protein: CASSFYRAGNEQFF. The full variable domain, its missing parts supplied by reference TRBV7-2 and TRBJ2-1, is GAGVSQSPSNKVTEKGKDVELRCDPISGHTALYWYRQSLGQGLEFLIYFQGNSAPDKSGLPSDRFSAERTGGSVSTLTIQRTQQEDSAVYLCASSFYRAGNEQFFGPGTRLTVL.

Remarks on this clone: This sample includes further DNA sequences coding for the same CDR3. The chain carries TRBV18 and TRBJ2-5; the match to TRBD2 covers 11 bases. This CDR3 has 17 amino acids. Germline V gene lookup returns CDR1 KGHSH and CDR2 LQKENI. After removal of 4 bases from V and 1 base from J, the junction contained 8 bases not matched to a gene. The CDR3 nucleotides read TGTGCCAGCTCACAATCCTTAGGGACTAGCGGCCAAGAGACCCAGTACTTC. Protein sequence: CASSQSLGTSGQETQYF.

V is TRBV18 and J is TRBJ2-3, with a weak D call TRBD1 (6 bases). V was cut by 0 bases and J by 0 bases, with 10 bases left in between. The CDR3 is 16 residues long. From germline, CDR1 is KGHSH and CDR2 LQKENI. The CDR3 region has the DNA TGTGCCAGCTCACCACCGATTGGGACAAGCACAGATACGCAGTATTTT. Its translation: CASSPPIGTSTDTQYF.